A selection of T cell receptor beta chains follows, all from one sample in a study of OX40 agonist ivuxolimab in advanced cancers. Here immunoSEQ multiplex PCR was the method, and the copy in TCRdb shows in-frame clones only, minus some. The repertoire holds around 10,000 clones, with 86% as singletons. Sequencing was performed on CD4+ or CD8+ T cells sorted from blood, taken in a trial of the OX40 agonist ivuxolimab. The receptors shown here come from an adult with an advanced solid tumor such as melanoma, head and neck, liver or kidney cancer. Both conserved end residues are part of each CDR3. A D gene is named only where the DNA matches it firmly. For some rows the clone size is stated as once, few or many, or as a class when expanded; others skip it.

TRBV6-5	NA	TRBJ1-2	NA	CASSPSDREYGYTF	TGTGCCAGCAGCCCCTCGGACAGAGAGTATGGCTACACCTTC
TRBV2	TRBD2	TRBJ2-3	NA	CASNPPSGGDPDTQYF	TGTGCCAGCAATCCGCCTAGCGGGGGGGATCCAGATACGCAGTATTTT
TRBV27	TRBD2	TRBJ2-7	NA	CASSLTSGGRYEQYF	TGTGCCAGCAGCCTTACTAGCGGGGGTAGGTACGAGCAGTACTTC
TRBV7-6	TRBD2	TRBJ2-2	NA	CASSLSAGGPWTGELFF	TGTGCCAGCAGCTTATCAGCGGGGGGGCCGTGGACCGGGGAGCTGTTTTTT
TRBV19	TRBD1	TRBJ1-5	NA	CASSIAGGKPQHF	TGTGCCAGTAGTATAGCAGGGGGAAAGCCCCAGCATTTT
TRBV28	NA	TRBJ2-7	NA	CASSRDSFYEQYF	TGTGCCAGCAGTCGTGACAGTTTCTACGAGCAGTACTTC
TRBV7-2	NA	TRBJ2-1	NA	CASSQGAYSSYNEQFF	TGTGCCAGCAGTCAAGGTGCCTATAGCTCCTACAATGAGCAGTTCTTC
TRBV6-1	NA	TRBJ2-6	NA	CASSPPGGSSPLTF	TGTGCCAGCAGTCCACCTGGGGGGTCCTCTCCCCTGACTTTC
TRBV4-2	TRBD1	TRBJ1-5	NA	CASSLNRQGAVQPQHF	TGTGCCAGCAGCCTCAATCGGCAGGGGGCGGTTCAGCCCCAGCATTTT
TRBV19	NA	TRBJ1-1	NA	CASSILGYGTEAFF	TGTGCCAGTAGTATATTGGGTTACGGGACTGAAGCTTTCTTT
TRBV11-3	TRBD1	TRBJ1-4	NA	CASSSGTVEKLFF	TGTGCCAGCAGCTCCGGGACAGTAGAAAAACTGTTTTTT
TRBV2	NA	TRBJ2-5	few	CASSETGAETQYF	TGTGCCAGCAGTGAAACAGGTGCGGAGACCCAGTACTTC
TRBV2	NA	TRBJ1-4	NA	CASSDVGAMGLEGLFF	TGTGCCAGCAGTGATGTGGGGGCCATGGGTTTGGAAGGACTGTTTTTT
TRBV14	NA	TRBJ2-5	NA	CASSPRGGETQYF	TGTGCCAGCAGTCCGCGAGGAGGGGAGACCCAGTACTTC
TRBV11-2	NA	TRBJ2-1	few	CASSLPGVNNEQFF	TGTGCCAGCAGCTTACCAGGGGTCAACAATGAGCAGTTCTTC
TRBV2	NA	TRBJ2-5	NA	CASNTVPYQETQYF	TGTGCCAGCAACACAGTGCCCTACCAAGAGACCCAGTACTTC